The clone carrying this T cell receptor beta chain showed up just a few times. The antigen is not known. The data belong to a study of CD8 T cells in ankylosing spondylitis. Study-level points and caveats: Disease-linked clones proved CD8+ and comparatively uncommon in peripheral blood.

TCRdb re-analysed the 5' RACE reads in MiXCR, keeping a single row per CDR3 protein. The table has a few hundred thousand distinct CDR3 sequences, roughly 20% seen once. The germline CDR1 and CDR2 sequences are MDHEN and SYDVKM. CDR3 length equals 18 residues. V was clipped by 3 bases and J by 2 bases; unmatched bases: 8. This TCR was recovered from a female donor with ankylosing spondylitis or in good health (not recorded which). The chain is built from TRBV28 and TRBJ2-6, with 9 bases aligning to TRBD1. Input material: blood, either unsorted or a sorted T cell fraction (not recorded which). CDR3 loop: CASSFRTGVPPGANVLTF. As DNA, the CDR3 is TGTGCCAGCAGTTTTCGGACAGGGGTCCCCCCTGGGGCCAACGTCCTGACTTTC.